A single sample gave rise to the 4 T cell receptor beta chains below, sequenced in a study of cytomegalovirus exposure and HLA in healthy donors. Clones were sequenced by immunoSEQ multiplex PCR, and TCRdb holds only the in-frame ones, with some missing. The sample lists 200,000 to 250,000 clones; around four fifths were seen once. The sequenced material came from PBMCs. These receptors were obtained from a woman younger than 30 in good health and CMV-seronegative.

The CDR3 DNA is TGTGCCAGCAGCTTGGGTAACACAGATACGCAGTATTTT. Its translation: CASSLGNTDTQYF. The chain recombines TRBV9 with TRBJ2-3, with D uncertain. V gave up 4 bases and J gave up 2 bases, with 8 bases separating them. Germline loops: CDR1 SGDLS, CDR2 YYNGEE. The CDR3 runs to 13 residues.

This chain links TRBV29-1 with TRBJ2-3; 8 nucleotides match TRBD1. This CDR3 spans 15 amino acids. Trimming took 4 bases from V and 8 from J; bases not matched to a gene: 14. The V gene's germline CDR1 is SQVTM and CDR2 ANQGSEA. CDR3 sequence: CSVGGPGQEVRTQYF. In DNA, the CDR3 is TGCAGCGTTGGGGGACCGGGACAGGAGGTCCGTACGCAGTATTTT.

CDR3 bases: TGTGCCAGCAGCGTAGCGGAGGGGGCAGGAAACACCATATATTTT. This gives the protein CASSVAEGAGNTIYF. The chain has TRBV9 and TRBJ1-3; 7 bases map to TRBD1. V lost 0 bases to trimming and J lost 4 bases; unmatched junction nucleotides: 4. The V gene's germline CDR1 is SGDLS and CDR2 YYNGEE. The CDR3 is 15 residues long.

The chain's CDR3 is CASSRGLAGESDEQYF. The DNA for the CDR3 is TGCGCCAGCAGCCGGGGTCTAGCGGGAGAAAGCGACGAGCAGTACTTC. The chain is built from TRBV5-1 and TRBJ2-7, with TRBD2 identical over 10 bases. Germline V gene sequence: CDR1 SGHRS, CDR2 YFSETQ. The CDR3 runs to 16 residues. V gave up 4 bases and J gave up 5 bases; unmatched junction bases: 12.